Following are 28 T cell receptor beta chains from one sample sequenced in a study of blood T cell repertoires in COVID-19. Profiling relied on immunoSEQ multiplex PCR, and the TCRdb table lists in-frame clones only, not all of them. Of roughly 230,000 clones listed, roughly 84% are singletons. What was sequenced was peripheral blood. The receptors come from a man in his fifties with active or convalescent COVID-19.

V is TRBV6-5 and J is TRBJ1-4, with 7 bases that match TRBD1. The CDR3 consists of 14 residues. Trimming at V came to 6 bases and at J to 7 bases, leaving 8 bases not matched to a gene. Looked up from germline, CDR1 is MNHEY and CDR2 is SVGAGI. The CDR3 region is CASSRQGEGEKLFF. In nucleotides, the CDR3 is TGTGCCAGCAGCAGACAGGGAGAGGGTGAAAAACTGTTTTTT.

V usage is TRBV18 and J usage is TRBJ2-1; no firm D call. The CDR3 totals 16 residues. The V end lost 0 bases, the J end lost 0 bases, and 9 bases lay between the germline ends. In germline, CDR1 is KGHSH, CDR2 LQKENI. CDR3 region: CASSPPRLPSYNEQFF. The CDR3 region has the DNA TGTGCCAGCTCACCACCACGACTCCCCTCCTACAATGAGCAGTTCTTC. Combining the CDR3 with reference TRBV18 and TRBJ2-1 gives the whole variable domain NAGVMQNPRHLVRRRGQEARLRCSPMKGHSHVYWYRQLPEEGLKFMVYLQKENIIDESGMPKERFSAEFPKEGPSILRIQQVVRGDSAAYFCASSPPRLPSYNEQFFGPGTRLTVL.

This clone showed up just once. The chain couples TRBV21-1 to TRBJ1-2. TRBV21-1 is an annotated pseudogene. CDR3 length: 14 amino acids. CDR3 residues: CASSSLKVVRGYTF. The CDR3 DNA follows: TGTGCCAGCAGCTCCCTAAAGGTGGTGAGGGGCTACACCTTC.

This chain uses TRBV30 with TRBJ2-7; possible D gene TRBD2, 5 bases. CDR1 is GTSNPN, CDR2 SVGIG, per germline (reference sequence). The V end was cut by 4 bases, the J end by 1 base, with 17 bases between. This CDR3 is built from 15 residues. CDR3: CAWTRRQPFSYEQYF. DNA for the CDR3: TGTGCCTGGACCCGGAGGCAGCCCTTTTCCTACGAGCAGTACTTC.

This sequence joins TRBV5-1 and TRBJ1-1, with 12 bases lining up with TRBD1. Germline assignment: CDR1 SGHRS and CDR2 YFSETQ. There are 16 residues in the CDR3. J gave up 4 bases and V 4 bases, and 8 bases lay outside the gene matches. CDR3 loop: CASSNRDRGQVTEAFF. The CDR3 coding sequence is TGCGCCAGCAGCAACCGGGACAGGGGGCAAGTCACTGAAGCTTTCTTT. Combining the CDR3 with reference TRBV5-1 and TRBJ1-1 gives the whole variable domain KAGVTQTPRYLIKTRGQQVTLSCSPISGHRSVSWYQQTPGQGLQFLFEYFSETQRNKGNFPGRFSGRQFSNSRSEMNVSTLELGDSALYLCASSNRDRGQVTEAFFGQGTRLTVV.

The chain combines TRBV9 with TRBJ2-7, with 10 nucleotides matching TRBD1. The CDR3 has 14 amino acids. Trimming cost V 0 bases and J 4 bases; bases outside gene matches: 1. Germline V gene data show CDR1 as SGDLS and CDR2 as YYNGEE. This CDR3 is CASSVAGQGYEQYF. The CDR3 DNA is TGTGCCAGCAGCGTAGCGGGACAGGGGTACGAGCAGTACTTC. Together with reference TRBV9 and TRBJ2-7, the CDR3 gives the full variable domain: DSGVTQTPKHLITATGQRVTLRCSPRSGDLSVYWYQQSLDQGLQFLIQYYNGEERAKGNILERFSAQQFPDLHSELNLSSLELGDSALYFCASSVAGQGYEQYFGPGTRLTVT.

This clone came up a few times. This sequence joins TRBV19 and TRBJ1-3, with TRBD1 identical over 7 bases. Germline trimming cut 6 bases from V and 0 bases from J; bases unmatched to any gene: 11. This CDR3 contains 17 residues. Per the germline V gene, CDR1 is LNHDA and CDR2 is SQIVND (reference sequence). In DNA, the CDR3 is TGTGCCAGTAGCCGAGCCACAGGGGCTTCCTCTGGAAACACCATATATTTT. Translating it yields CASSRATGASSGNTIYF. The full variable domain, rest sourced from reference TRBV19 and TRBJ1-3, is DGGITQSPKYLFRKEGQNVTLSCEQNLNHDAMYWYRQDPGQGLRLIYYSQIVNDFQKGDIAEGYSVSREKKESFPLTVTSAQKNPTAFYLCASSRATGASSGNTIYFGEGSWLTVV.

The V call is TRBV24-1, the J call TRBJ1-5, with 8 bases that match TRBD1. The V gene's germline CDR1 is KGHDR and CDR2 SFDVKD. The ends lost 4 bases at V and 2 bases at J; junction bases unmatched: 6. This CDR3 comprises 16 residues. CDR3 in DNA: TGTGCCACCAGTGAAACCGGACAGGGTGGCAATCAGCCCCAGCATTTT. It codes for CATSETGQGGNQPQHF.

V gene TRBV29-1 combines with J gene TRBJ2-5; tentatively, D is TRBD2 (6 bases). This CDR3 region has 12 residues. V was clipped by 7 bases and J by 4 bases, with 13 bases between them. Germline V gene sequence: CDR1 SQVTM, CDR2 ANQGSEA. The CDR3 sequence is CSARYGGETQYF. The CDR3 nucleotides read TGCAGCGCACGCTACGGGGGAGAGACCCAGTACTTC. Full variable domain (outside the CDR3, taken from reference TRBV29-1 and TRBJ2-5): SAVISQKPSRDICQRGTSLTIQCQVDSQVTMMFWYRQQPGQSLTLIATANQGSEATYESGFVIDKFPISRPNLTFSTLTVSNMSPEDSSIYLCSARYGGETQYFGPGTRLLVL.

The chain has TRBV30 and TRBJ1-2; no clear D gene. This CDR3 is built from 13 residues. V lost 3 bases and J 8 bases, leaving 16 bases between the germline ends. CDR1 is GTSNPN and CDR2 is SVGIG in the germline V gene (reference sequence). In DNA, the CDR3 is TGTGCCTGGAGGCTAAACCTGAGGGAGGGCTACACCTTC. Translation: CAWRLNLREGYTF. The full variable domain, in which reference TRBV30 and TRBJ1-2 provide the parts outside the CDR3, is SQTIHQWPATLVQPVGSPLSLECTVEGTSNPNLYWYRQAAGRGLQLLFYSVGIGQISSEVPQNLSASRPQDRQFILSSKKLLLSDSGFYLCAWRLNLREGYTFGSGTRLTVV.

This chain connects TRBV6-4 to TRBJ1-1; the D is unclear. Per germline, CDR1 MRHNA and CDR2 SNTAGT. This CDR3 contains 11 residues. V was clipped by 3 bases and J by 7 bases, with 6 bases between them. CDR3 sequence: CASSDIDEAFF. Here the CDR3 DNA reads TGTGCCAGCAGTGATATAGATGAAGCTTTCTTT.

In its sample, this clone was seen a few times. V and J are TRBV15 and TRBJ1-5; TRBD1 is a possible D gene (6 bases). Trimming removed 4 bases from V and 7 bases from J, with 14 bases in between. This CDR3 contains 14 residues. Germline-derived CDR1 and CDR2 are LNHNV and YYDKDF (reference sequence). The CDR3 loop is CATSKLRGNQPQHF. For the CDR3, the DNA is TGTGCCACCAGCAAATTAAGGGGGAACCAGCCCCAGCATTTT.

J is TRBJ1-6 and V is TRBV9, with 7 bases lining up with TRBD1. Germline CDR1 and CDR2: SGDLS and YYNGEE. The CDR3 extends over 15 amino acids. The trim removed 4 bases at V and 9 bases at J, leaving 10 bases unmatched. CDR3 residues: CASSSRQGEGSPLHF. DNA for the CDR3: TGTGCCAGCAGCTCGCGACAGGGTGAAGGTTCACCCCTCCACTTT.

The CDR3 DNA follows: TGTGCCAGCAGCTTAGAGGTGGGGGGATGGGGCACAGATACGCAGTATTTT. Protein: CASSLEVGGWGTDTQYF. The chain uses TRBV7-6 and TRBJ2-3, with D possibly TRBD2 on 6 matching bases. The germline V gene encodes CDR1 SGHVS and CDR2 FNYEAQ. The CDR3 runs to 17 residues. V was pared by 1 base and J by 1 base, with 15 bases between. Full variable domain (outside the CDR3, taken from reference TRBV7-6 and TRBJ2-3): GAGVSQSPRYKVTKRGQDVALRCDPISGHVSLYWYRQALGQGPEFLTYFNYEAQQDKSGLPNDRFSAERPEGSISTLTIQRTEQRDSAMYRCASSLEVGGWGTDTQYFGPGTRLTVL.

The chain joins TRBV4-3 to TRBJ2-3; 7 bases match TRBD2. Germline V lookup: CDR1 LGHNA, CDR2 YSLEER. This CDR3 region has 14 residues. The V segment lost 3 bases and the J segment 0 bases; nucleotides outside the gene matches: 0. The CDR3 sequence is CASSQRESTDTQYF. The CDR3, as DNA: TGCGCCAGCAGCCAGCGGGAGAGCACAGATACGCAGTATTTT.

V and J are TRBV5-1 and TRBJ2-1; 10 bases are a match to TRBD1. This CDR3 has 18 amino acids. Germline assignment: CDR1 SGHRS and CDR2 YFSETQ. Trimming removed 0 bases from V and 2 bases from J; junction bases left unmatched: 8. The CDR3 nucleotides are TGCGCCAGCAGCTTGGGAGGACCCGGGACAGGGGCCTACAATGAGCAGTTCTTC. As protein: CASSLGGPGTGAYNEQFF.

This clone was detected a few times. This chain's CDR3 is CASKNDRSNQPQHF. DNA for the CDR3: TGTGCCAGTAAAAACGACAGGAGCAATCAGCCCCAGCATTTT. This chain uses TRBV19 with TRBJ1-5, with D perhaps matching TRBD1 (6 bases). V lost 7 bases and J lost 1, with 11 bases in between. The germline CDR1 and CDR2 sequences are LNHDA and SQIVND (reference sequence). The CDR3 has 14 amino acids.

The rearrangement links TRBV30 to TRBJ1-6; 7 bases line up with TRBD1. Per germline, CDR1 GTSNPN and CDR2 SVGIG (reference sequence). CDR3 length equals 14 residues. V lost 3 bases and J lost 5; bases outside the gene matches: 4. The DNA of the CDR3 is TGTGCCTGGAGCGCCGGGACAGATAATTCACCCCTCCACTTT. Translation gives CAWSAGTDNSPLHF.

CDR3 residues: CASSQDGTGHNYGYTF. The DNA for the CDR3 is TGCGCCAGCAGCCAAGACGGGACAGGACACAACTATGGCTACACCTTC. The rearrangement links TRBV4-3 to TRBJ1-2, with 8 bases matching TRBD1. The junction had 5 bases not matched to a gene; V was cut back by 0 bases and J by 2 bases. CDR3 length: 16 amino acids. The V gene's germline CDR1 is LGHNA and CDR2 YSLEER.

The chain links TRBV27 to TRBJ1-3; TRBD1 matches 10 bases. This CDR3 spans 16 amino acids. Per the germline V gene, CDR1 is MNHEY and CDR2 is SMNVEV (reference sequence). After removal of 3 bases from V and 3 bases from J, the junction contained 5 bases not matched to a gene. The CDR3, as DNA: TGTGCCAGCAGTTTCTCCGGGACAGGGGTTGGAAACACCATATATTTT. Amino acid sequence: CASSFSGTGVGNTIYF.

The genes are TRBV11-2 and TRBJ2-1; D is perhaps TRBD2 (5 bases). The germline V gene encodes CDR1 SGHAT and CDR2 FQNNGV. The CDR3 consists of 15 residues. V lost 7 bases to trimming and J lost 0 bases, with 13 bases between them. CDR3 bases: TGTGCCAGCATCCTTCCGGGGAGCTCCTACAATGAGCAGTTCTTC. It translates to CASILPGSSYNEQFF.

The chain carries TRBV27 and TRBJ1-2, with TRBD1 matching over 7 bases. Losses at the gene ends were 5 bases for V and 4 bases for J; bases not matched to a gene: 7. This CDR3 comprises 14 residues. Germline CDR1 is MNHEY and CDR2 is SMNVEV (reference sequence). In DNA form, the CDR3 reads TGTGCCAGCAGTAAGACAGGGTCTTCCTATGGCTACACCTTC. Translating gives CASSKTGSSYGYTF.

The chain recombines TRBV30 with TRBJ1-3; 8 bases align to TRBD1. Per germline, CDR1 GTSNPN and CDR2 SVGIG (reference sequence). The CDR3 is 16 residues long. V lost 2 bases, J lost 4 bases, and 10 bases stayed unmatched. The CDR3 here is CAWSWPDRVEGNTIYF. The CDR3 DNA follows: TGTGCCTGGAGTTGGCCGGACAGGGTGGAAGGAAACACCATATATTTT.

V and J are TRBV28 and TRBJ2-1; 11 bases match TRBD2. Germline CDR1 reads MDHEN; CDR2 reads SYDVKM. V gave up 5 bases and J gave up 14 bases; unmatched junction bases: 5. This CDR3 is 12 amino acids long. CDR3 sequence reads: CASSLQTSGEFF. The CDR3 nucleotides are TGTGCCAGCAGTCTACAGACTAGCGGGGAGTTCTTC.

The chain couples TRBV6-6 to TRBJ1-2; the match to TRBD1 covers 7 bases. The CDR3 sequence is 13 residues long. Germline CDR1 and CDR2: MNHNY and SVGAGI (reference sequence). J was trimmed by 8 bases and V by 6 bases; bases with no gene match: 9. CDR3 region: CASSWTGGKGYTF. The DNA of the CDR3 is TGTGCCAGCAGCTGGACAGGCGGGAAGGGCTACACCTTC.

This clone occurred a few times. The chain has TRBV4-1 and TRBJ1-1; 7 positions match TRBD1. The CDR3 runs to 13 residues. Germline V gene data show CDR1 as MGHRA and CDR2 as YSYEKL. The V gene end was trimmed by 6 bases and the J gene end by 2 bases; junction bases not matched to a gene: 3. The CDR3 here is CASRPGGNTEAFF. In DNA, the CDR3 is TGCGCCAGCAGACCAGGGGGTAACACTGAAGCTTTCTTT.

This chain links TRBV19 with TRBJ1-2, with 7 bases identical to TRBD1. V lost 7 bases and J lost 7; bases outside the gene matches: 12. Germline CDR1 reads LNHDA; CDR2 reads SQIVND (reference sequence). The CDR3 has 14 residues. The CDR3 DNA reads TGTGCCAGTATGGAGACAGGGAGAAGTGGTGGCTACACCTTC. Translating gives CASMETGRSGGYTF.

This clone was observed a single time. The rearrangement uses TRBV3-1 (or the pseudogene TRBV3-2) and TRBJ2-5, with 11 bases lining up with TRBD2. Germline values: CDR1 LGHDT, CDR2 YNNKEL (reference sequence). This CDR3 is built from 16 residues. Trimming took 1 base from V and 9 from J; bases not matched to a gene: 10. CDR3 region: CASSQGGLAVLGAQYF. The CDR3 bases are TGTGCCAGCAGCCAAGGGGGACTAGCGGTTCTAGGGGCCCAGTACTTC.